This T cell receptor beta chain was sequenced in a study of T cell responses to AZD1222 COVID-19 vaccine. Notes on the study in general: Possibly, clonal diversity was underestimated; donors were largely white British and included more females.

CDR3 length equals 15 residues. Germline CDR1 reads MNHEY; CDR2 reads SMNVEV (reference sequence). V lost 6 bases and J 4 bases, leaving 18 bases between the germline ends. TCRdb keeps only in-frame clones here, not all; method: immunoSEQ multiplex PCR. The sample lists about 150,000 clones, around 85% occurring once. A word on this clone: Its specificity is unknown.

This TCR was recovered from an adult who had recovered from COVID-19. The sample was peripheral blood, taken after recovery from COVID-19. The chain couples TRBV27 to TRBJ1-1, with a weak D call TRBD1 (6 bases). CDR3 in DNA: TGTGCCAGCAGGGACAGTCCGGGGGGGGGCACTGAAGCTTTCTTT. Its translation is CASRDSPGGGTEAFF.